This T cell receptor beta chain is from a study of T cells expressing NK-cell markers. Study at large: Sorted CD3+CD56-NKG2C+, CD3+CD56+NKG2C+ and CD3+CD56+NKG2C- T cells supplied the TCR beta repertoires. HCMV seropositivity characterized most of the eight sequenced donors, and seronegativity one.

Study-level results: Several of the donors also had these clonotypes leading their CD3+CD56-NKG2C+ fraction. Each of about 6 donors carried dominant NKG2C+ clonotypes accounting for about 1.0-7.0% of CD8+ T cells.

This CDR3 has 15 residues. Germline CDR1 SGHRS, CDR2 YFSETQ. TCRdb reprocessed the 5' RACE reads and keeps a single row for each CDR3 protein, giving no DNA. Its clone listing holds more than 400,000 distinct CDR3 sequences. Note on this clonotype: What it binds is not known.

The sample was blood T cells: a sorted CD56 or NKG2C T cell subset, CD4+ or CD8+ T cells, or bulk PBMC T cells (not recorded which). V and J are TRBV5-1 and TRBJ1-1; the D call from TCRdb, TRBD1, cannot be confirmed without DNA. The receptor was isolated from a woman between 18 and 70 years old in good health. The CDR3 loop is CASSLGDRGPTEAFF. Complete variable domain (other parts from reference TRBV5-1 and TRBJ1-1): KAGVTQTPRYLIKTRGQQVTLSCSPISGHRSVSWYQQTPGQGLQFLFEYFSETQRNKGNFPGRFSGRQFSNSRSEMNVSTLELGDSALYLCASSLGDRGPTEAFFGQGTRLTVV.